This TCR beta chain was documented in a study of cytomegalovirus exposure and HLA in healthy donors. The PCR employed 60 Vbeta primers together with 13 Jbeta primers. Clones were read by immunoSEQ multiplex PCR, and TCRdb kept only the in-frame ones, dropping some. The sample yields under 200,000 clones, 77% seen once. General study results and limits: Most TCR sequences were uncommon, yet certain public TCRs appeared in many donors.

V dropped 4 bases and J dropped 5; count of bases not matched to a gene: 12. CDR1 and CDR2 from the germline V gene are MNHNY and SVGAGI (reference sequence). The CDR3 is made up of 16 amino acids. This clone was picked up one time. Antigen specificity is unknown. Sequencing used PBMCs. The chain combines TRBV6-6 with TRBJ2-7, with 9 bases that match TRBD1. This TCR came from a woman in her 40s in good health and CMV-seropositive. Written as DNA, the CDR3 is TGTGCCAGCAGTTTAAACACCGGGACAGGGAAAGACGAGCAGTACTTC. Encoded protein: CASSLNTGTGKDEQYF.